This T cell receptor (beta chain) was documented in a study of blood T cell repertoires in COVID-19. In the study overall: Whether acute or convalescent, the COVID-19 samples came from the United States, Italy and Spain. The analysed material was cDNA or gDNA that came from T cells, B-cell-depleted T cells, or PBMCs.

Assay used: immunoSEQ multiplex PCR; TCRdb lists only in-frame clones, some missing. The sample carries more than 450,000 clones, 87% recorded once. The CDR3 is 13 amino acids. The germline gives CDR1 SGHTA, CDR2 FQGTGA. V shed 5 bases and J 8 bases; nucleotides not matched to a gene: 6. This clone came up a few times. The V gene is TRBV7-3, the J gene TRBJ1-1, with 9 positions matching TRBD1. This clonotype was obtained from a woman aged 18-30 years who had recovered from COVID-19. The sample consisted of PBMCs or T cells enriched from blood (not recorded which). The CDR3 region is CASSLRQGVEAFF. Here the CDR3 DNA reads TGTGCCAGCAGCCTAAGACAGGGGGTAGAAGCTTTCTTT.